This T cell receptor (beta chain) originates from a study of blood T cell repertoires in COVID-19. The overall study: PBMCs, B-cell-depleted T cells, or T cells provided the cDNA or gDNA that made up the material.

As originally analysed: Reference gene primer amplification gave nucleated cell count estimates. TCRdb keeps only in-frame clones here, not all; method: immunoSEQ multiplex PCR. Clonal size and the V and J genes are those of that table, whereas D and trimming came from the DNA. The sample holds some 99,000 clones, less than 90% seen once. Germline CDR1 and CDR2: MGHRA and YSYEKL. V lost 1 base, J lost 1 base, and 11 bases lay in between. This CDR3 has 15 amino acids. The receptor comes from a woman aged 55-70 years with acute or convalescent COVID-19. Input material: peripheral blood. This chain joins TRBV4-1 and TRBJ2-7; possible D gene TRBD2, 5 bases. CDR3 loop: CASSQAGEGSYEQYF. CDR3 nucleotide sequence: TGCGCCAGCAGCCAAGCAGGAGAGGGATCCTACGAGCAGTACTTC.